The sequence of this TCR beta chain was determined in a study of cytotoxic CD8 clonotypes in ibrutinib-treated CLL. The overall study: Across the patients, around 10 were relapsed/refractory, some 14 treatment-naive and about 17 IGHV unmutated.

Produced via immunoSEQ multiplex PCR; TCRdb's table is partial and in-frame only. The sample includes 110,000 to 150,000 clones, approximately 80% seen only once; the top ten take just over 5%. Germline CDR1 SGHTA, CDR2 FQGNSA. This CDR3 contains 14 residues. Trimming removed 5 bases from V and 7 bases from J, with 17 bases in between. Here the sequenced sample was PBMCs, taken after 24 months of ibrutinib treatment. The TCR comes from a human donor with chronic lymphocytic leukemia. The gene calls are TRBV7-2 and TRBJ1-2; D is possibly TRBD1 (6 bases). The CDR3 region has the DNA TGTGCCAGCAGCCCACGGGTGGGGGCGCGTGGCTACACCTTC. It yields the protein CASSPRVGARGYTF.